This is a list of T cell receptor beta chains from one sample in a study of blood T cell repertoires in COVID-19. Generated by immunoSEQ multiplex PCR, the TCRdb table keeps only in-frame clones and is missing some. The sample has 130,000 to 150,000 clones; around 86% are singletons. The sample taken for sequencing was peripheral blood. These receptors originate from a man aged 50 or older who had recovered from COVID-19. Each CDR3 is given with its conserved first and last residue. The order of the fields is J gene, V gene, D gene, clone size, CDR3 DNA, CDR3 protein. A D gene is named only where the DNA matches it firmly. Not all rows give a size; the values are once, few, many and, for expanded clones, a class.

J: TRBJ1-4; V: TRBV5-1; D: NA; size: NA; DNA: TGCGCCAGCAGCTCGAGCGATTGGGTTTGGGAAAAACTGTTTTTT; CDR3: CASSSSDWVWEKLFF
J: TRBJ2-5; V: TRBV6-5; D: NA; size: once; DNA: TGTGCCAGCAGCCCACCACAGGGTGGTCAAGAGACCCAGTACTTC; CDR3: CASSPPQGGQETQYF
J: TRBJ1-2; V: TRBV30; D: TRBD1; size: NA; DNA: TGTGCCTGGAGTGGGGTTGGGGACAGGGGGAAGGTTAACTATGGCTACACCTTC; CDR3: CAWSGVGDRGKVNYGYTF
J: TRBJ1-6; V: TRBV9; D: TRBD1; size: NA; DNA: TGTGCCAGCAGCGTAGAACAGGGGGCTGAGGGTTCACCCCTCCACTTT; CDR3: CASSVEQGAEGSPLHF
J: TRBJ2-7; V: TRBV5-1; D: TRBD2; size: NA; DNA: TGCGCCAGCAGCTTGGGACTAGCGGGGCACGAGCAGTACTTC; CDR3: CASSLGLAGHEQYF
J: TRBJ1-1; V: TRBV20-1; D: NA; size: NA; DNA: TGCAGTGCTAGTACGAGGGTGAACACTGAAGCTTTCTTT; CDR3: CSASTRVNTEAFF
J: TRBJ2-2; V: TRBV7-9; D: NA; size: few; DNA: TGTGCCAGCAGCGACAGCGCGCCGGCCGGGGAGCTGTTTTTT; CDR3: CASSDSAPAGELFF
J: TRBJ2-1; V: TRBV10-1; D: NA; size: NA; DNA: TGCGCCAGCAGTGAGGTCGGGTACACGAAAAAATCCTACAATGAGCAGTTCTTC; CDR3: CASSEVGYTKKSYNEQFF
J: TRBJ2-1; V: TRBV9; D: NA; size: NA; DNA: TGTGCCAGCAGCGTAGGAAGGAGCTCCTACAATGAGCAGTTCTTC; CDR3: CASSVGRSSYNEQFF
J: TRBJ2-5; V: TRBV5-1; D: TRBD2; size: NA; DNA: TGCGCCAGCAGCTCCTCGGCCGGCGGGGGGGCCTTGGAGACCCAGTACTTC; CDR3: CASSSSAGGGALETQYF
J: TRBJ2-5; V: TRBV9; D: TRBD1; size: NA; DNA: TGTGCCAGCAGCGTAGCTACAGGGGGCAATGGAGAGACCCAGTACTTC; CDR3: CASSVATGGNGETQYF
J: TRBJ2-3; V: TRBV11-3; D: TRBD2; size: NA; DNA: TGTGCCAGCAGCTTAGGACTGGGACTAGCGGGGGACCGAAGCACAGATACGCAGTATTTT; CDR3: CASSLGLGLAGDRSTDTQYF
J: TRBJ2-4; V: TRBV14; D: NA; size: NA; DNA: TGTGCCAGCAGCCCCGTTGGGGAACTAGGCAAAAACATTCAGTACTTC; CDR3: CASSPVGELGKNIQYF
J: TRBJ1-1; V: TRBV10-3; D: NA; size: few; DNA: TGTGCCATCAGTACCACTGGGCCCGACACTGAAGCTTTCTTT; CDR3: CAISTTGPDTEAFF
J: TRBJ1-6; V: TRBV4-2; D: NA; size: few; DNA: TGTGCCAGCAGCCAAGACCCGGACTTTGATTCACCCCTCCACTTT; CDR3: CASSQDPDFDSPLHF
J: TRBJ2-2; V: TRBV30; D: TRBD1; size: NA; DNA: TGTGCCTGGATTGGTATGGGACAGGGAGCCACCGGGGAGCTGTTTTTT; CDR3: CAWIGMGQGATGELFF
J: TRBJ2-7; V: TRBV4-1; D: NA; size: NA; DNA: TGCGCCAGCAGCCAAGTCGACACTGACTACGAGCAGTACTTC; CDR3: CASSQVDTDYEQYF
J: TRBJ2-1; V: TRBV30; D: NA; size: NA; DNA: TGTGCCTGGAGTGTATCGCAGGCCTACAATGAGCAGTTCTTC; CDR3: CAWSVSQAYNEQFF
J: TRBJ1-1; V: TRBV5-1; D: NA; size: NA; DNA: TGCGCCAGCAGCCAAAGCGGGCAGTCAAGTTACACTGAAGCTTTCTTT; CDR3: CASSQSGQSSYTEAFF
J: TRBJ2-1; V: TRBV4-2; D: TRBD2; size: NA; DNA: TGTGCCAGCAGCCAAGATTCCCTAGCGGGGGTCTACAATGAGCAGTTCTTC; CDR3: CASSQDSLAGVYNEQFF
J: TRBJ2-3; V: TRBV4-1; D: NA; size: NA; DNA: TGCGCCAGCAGCCAAGATAGGGGGGGCTGGACAGATACGCAGTATTTT; CDR3: CASSQDRGGWTDTQYF
J: TRBJ2-5; V: TRBV27; D: TRBD1; size: NA; DNA: TGTGCCAGCAGACGAGTAACCGGGACAGGGCCCCAAGAGACCCAGTACTTC; CDR3: CASRRVTGTGPQETQYF
J: TRBJ1-1; V: TRBV2; D: NA; size: NA; DNA: TGTGCCAGGAGGGCCACGATGAACACTGAAGCTTTCTTT; CDR3: CARRATMNTEAFF
J: TRBJ2-7; V: TRBV6-5; D: NA; size: NA; DNA: TGTGCCAGCAGTTACTCGGGGGGGCGGGACGAGCAGTACTTC; CDR3: CASSYSGGRDEQYF
J: TRBJ1-3; V: TRBV5-6; D: NA; size: few; DNA: TGTGCCAGCAGCAACCGGGACACCAGCAAAAGGAACACCATATATTTT; CDR3: CASSNRDTSKRNTIYF
J: TRBJ1-2; V: TRBV10-3; D: TRBD1; size: NA; DNA: TGTGCCATCACCCCTTTCCCGGGACAGCTTAACTATGGCTACACCTTC; CDR3: CAITPFPGQLNYGYTF
J: TRBJ2-5; V: TRBV6-5; D: TRBD1; size: NA; DNA: TGTGCCAGCAGCCAAAGACAGGGGGGAGAGACCCAGTACTTC; CDR3: CASSQRQGGETQYF
J: TRBJ1-2; V: TRBV27; D: NA; size: NA; DNA: TGTGCCAGCAGTTTATCCGCGGGCCATGGCTACACCTTC; CDR3: CASSLSAGHGYTF
J: TRBJ1-2; V: TRBV7-9; D: TRBD1; size: NA; DNA: TGTGCCAGCAGCTTATCCGGACAGGTCGGAGATGGCTACACCTTC; CDR3: CASSLSGQVGDGYTF
J: TRBJ1-6; V: TRBV9; D: NA; size: NA; DNA: TGTGCCAGCAGCGTAGACGGTGCGGCAGGGTATAATTCACCCCTCCACTTT; CDR3: CASSVDGAAGYNSPLHF
J: TRBJ2-5; V: TRBV11-2; D: TRBD2; size: NA; DNA: TGTGCCAGCAGCCGGTTGGTAGCGGGGGAAGAGACCCAGTACTTC; CDR3: CASSRLVAGEETQYF
J: TRBJ1-3; V: TRBV2; D: TRBD1; size: once; DNA: TGTGCCAGCAGTACTGCCACGTCGGGACAGGTTCGTGGCTCTGGAAACACCATATATTTT; CDR3: CASSTATSGQVRGSGNTIYF
J: TRBJ2-5; V: TRBV4-1; D: TRBD2; size: once; DNA: TGCGCCAGCAGCCAAGGGGGGGTTAGCGGGGCGGTTGAGACCCAGTACTTC; CDR3: CASSQGGVSGAVETQYF
J: TRBJ2-5; V: TRBV3-1/TRBV3-2; D: NA; size: once; DNA: TGTGCCAGCAGCCAAGACGCCAGGGCTGTTGGGGAGACCCAGTACTTC; CDR3: CASSQDARAVGETQYF
J: TRBJ2-2; V: TRBV7-2; D: TRBD1; size: NA; DNA: TGTGCCAGCAGCTCCGGACAGGGGCGTACCGGGGAGCTGTTTTTT; CDR3: CASSSGQGRTGELFF
J: TRBJ1-3; V: TRBV18; D: TRBD1; size: NA; DNA: TGTGCCAGCTCACCAAGCGGACTTACAGGGGACACCATATATTTT; CDR3: CASSPSGLTGDTIYF
J: TRBJ2-3; V: TRBV10-1; D: TRBD2; size: NA; DNA: TGCGCCAGCAGTGAGTCGACGGGGGGAGGCACAGATACGCAGTATTTT; CDR3: CASSESTGGGTDTQYF
J: TRBJ2-1; V: TRBV4-1; D: NA; size: once; DNA: TGCGCCAGCAGCCAATTAGATAACTCCTACAATGAGCAGTTCTTC; CDR3: CASSQLDNSYNEQFF
J: TRBJ2-1; V: TRBV11-3; D: TRBD2; size: NA; DNA: TGTGCCAGCAGCCCGGGACTAGCGGGGGACCATGAGCAGTTCTTC; CDR3: CASSPGLAGDHEQFF
J: TRBJ2-5; V: TRBV9; D: NA; size: once; DNA: TGTGCCAGCAGCGCCGACAGCATACAAGAGACCCAGTACTTC; CDR3: CASSADSIQETQYF
J: TRBJ2-3; V: TRBV4-2; D: NA; size: NA; DNA: TGTGCCAGCAGCCAAGAACAGAAACGTCACGATACGCAGTATTTT; CDR3: CASSQEQKRHDTQYF
J: TRBJ2-7; V: TRBV5-4; D: NA; size: few; DNA: TGTGCCAGCAGCTTTTCGGGGAACAGGGCCGAGCAGTACTTC; CDR3: CASSFSGNRAEQYF
J: TRBJ2-5; V: TRBV5-1; D: NA; size: NA; DNA: TGCGCCAGCAGCCTGGGGGGCTCGGGGGACCAGACCCAGTACTTC; CDR3: CASSLGGSGDQTQYF
J: TRBJ1-1; V: TRBV2; D: TRBD1; size: NA; DNA: TGTGCCAGCAGTGTAGGTGACAGGGGGCCGGGAAACACTGAAGCTTTCTTT; CDR3: CASSVGDRGPGNTEAFF
J: TRBJ2-1; V: TRBV11-3; D: NA; size: NA; DNA: TGTGCCAGTCAGACTGCAAGCTCCTACAATGAGCAGTTCTTC; CDR3: CASQTASSYNEQFF
J: TRBJ1-6; V: TRBV4-3; D: TRBD1; size: NA; DNA: TGCGCCAGCAGCCCCCGTGCAGGGGGCGCCTATAATTCACCCCTCCACTTT; CDR3: CASSPRAGGAYNSPLHF
J: TRBJ2-2; V: TRBV12-3/TRBV12-4; D: NA; size: NA; DNA: TGTGCCAGCTGGCCGGGTGCCGGGGAGCTGTTTTTT; CDR3: CASWPGAGELFF
J: TRBJ2-5; V: TRBV7-7; D: NA; size: NA; DNA: TGTGCCAGCAGCCTAGGCGGGGCAGTCACAGAGACCCAGTACTTC; CDR3: CASSLGGAVTETQYF
J: TRBJ1-5; V: TRBV10-1; D: NA; size: NA; DNA: TGCGCCACCCGGGTGAACACTCACACAAATCAGCCCCAGCATTTT; CDR3: CATRVNTHTNQPQHF
J: TRBJ2-2; V: TRBV2; D: NA; size: NA; DNA: TGTGCCAGCAGCAAGACGGGAGTGAACACCGGGGAGCTGTTTTTT; CDR3: CASSKTGVNTGELFF
J: TRBJ2-1; V: TRBV25-1; D: TRBD2; size: NA; DNA: TGTGCCAGCCGGACTAGCGGGGGAGGATACAATGAGCAGTTCTTC; CDR3: CASRTSGGGYNEQFF
J: TRBJ2-3; V: TRBV5-1; D: TRBD2; size: NA; DNA: TGCGCCAGCAGCTTGGCGGTGCGGGGGTTAGATACGCAGTATTTT; CDR3: CASSLAVRGLDTQYF
J: TRBJ2-2; V: TRBV11-2; D: TRBD1; size: NA; DNA: TGTGCCAGCAGCTTACCACAGGGGTTCGCCGGGGAGCTGTTTTTT; CDR3: CASSLPQGFAGELFF
J: TRBJ1-2; V: TRBV18; D: TRBD1; size: NA; DNA: TGTGCCAGCTCACTGAGACAGGGTGTCGGGTATGGCTACACCTTC; CDR3: CASSLRQGVGYGYTF
J: TRBJ2-3; V: TRBV7-2; D: NA; size: NA; DNA: TGTGCCAGCAGTCCCGGGGGACTCGGTACAGATACGCAGTATTTT; CDR3: CASSPGGLGTDTQYF